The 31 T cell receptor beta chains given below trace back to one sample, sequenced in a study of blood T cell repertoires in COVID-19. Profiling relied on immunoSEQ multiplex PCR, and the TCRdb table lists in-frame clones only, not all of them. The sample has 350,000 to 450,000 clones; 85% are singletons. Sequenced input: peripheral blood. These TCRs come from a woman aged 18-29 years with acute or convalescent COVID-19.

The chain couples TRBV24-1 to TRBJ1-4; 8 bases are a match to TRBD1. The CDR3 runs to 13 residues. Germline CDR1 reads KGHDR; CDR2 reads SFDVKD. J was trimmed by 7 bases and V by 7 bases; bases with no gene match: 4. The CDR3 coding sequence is TGTGCCACCAGCGGCAGGGGGCTTGAAAAACTGTTTTTT. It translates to CATSGRGLEKLFF.

In nucleotides, the CDR3 is TGTGCCAGCAGTTTAGGGGGCCTTAATGAAAAACTGTTTTTT. This sequence encodes CASSLGGLNEKLFF. The V call is TRBV27, the J call TRBJ1-4, with a weak D call TRBD1 (6 bases). With 2 bases removed from V and 4 bases from J, the gap between germline ends came to 8 bases. CDR1 is MNHEY, CDR2 SMNVEV, per germline (reference sequence). This CDR3 comprises 14 residues.

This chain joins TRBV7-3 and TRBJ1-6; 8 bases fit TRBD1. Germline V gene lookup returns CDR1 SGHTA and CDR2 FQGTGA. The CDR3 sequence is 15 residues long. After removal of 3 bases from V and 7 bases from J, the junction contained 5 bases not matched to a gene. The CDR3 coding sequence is TGTGCCAGCAGCTTGCGCGGGACAGGCAATTCACCCCTCCACTTT. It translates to CASSLRGTGNSPLHF.

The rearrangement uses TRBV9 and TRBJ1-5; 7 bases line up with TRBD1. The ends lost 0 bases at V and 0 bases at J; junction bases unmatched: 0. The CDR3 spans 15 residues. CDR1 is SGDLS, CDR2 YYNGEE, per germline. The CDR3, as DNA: TGTGCCAGCAGCGTAGGGACAGGTAGCAATCAGCCCCAGCATTTT. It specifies CASSVGTGSNQPQHF.

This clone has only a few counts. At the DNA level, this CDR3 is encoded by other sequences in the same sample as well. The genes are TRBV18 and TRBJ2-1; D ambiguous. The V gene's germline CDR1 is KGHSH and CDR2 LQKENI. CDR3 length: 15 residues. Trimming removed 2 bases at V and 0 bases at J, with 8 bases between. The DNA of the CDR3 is TGTGCCAGCTCACCAGGATCTAGCTCCTACAATGAGCAGTTCTTC. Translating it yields CASSPGSSSYNEQFF.

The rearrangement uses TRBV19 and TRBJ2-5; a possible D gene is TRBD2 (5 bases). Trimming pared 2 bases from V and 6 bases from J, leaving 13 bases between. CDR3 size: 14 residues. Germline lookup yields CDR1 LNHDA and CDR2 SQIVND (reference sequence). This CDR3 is CASSITGDIQTQYF. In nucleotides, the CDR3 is TGTGCCAGTAGTATAACCGGGGATATCCAGACCCAGTACTTC.

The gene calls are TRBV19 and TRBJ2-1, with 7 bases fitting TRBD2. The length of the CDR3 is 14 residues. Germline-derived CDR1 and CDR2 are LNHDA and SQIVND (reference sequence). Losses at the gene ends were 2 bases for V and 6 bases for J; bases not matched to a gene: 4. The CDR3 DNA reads TGTGCCAGTAGTATATGGCGGGAGCCCAATGAGCAGTTCTTC. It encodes CASSIWREPNEQFF. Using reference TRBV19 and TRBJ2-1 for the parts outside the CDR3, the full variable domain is DGGITQSPKYLFRKEGQNVTLSCEQNLNHDAMYWYRQDPGQGLRLIYYSQIVNDFQKGDIAEGYSVSREKKESFPLTVTSAQKNPTAFYLCASSIWREPNEQFFGPGTRLTVL.

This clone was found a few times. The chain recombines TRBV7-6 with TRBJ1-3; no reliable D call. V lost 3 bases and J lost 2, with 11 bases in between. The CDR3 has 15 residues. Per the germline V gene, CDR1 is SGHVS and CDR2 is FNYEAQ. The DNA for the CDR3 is TGTGCCAGCAGCTTTTCGGTTGGAGCTGGAAACACCATATATTTT. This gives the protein CASSFSVGAGNTIYF.

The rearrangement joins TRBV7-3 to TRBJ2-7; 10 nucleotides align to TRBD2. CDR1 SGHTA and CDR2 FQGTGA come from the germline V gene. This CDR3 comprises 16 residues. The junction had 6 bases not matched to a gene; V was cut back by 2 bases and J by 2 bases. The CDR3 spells CASSLGVAGGPYEQYF. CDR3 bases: TGTGCCAGCAGCTTAGGGGTAGCGGGGGGCCCCTACGAGCAGTACTTC.

The CDR3 DNA reads as TGTGCCAGCAGCCTACGGAGGGGTTCAGGGCCCCAGCATTTT. Its protein is CASSLRRGSGPQHF. This rearrangement joins TRBV13 to TRBJ1-5; tentatively, D is TRBD1 (5 bases). V shed 5 bases and J shed 9 bases, with 17 bases lying between them. Germline CDR1 and CDR2: PRHDT and FYEKMQ (reference sequence). The CDR3 is made up of 14 amino acids.

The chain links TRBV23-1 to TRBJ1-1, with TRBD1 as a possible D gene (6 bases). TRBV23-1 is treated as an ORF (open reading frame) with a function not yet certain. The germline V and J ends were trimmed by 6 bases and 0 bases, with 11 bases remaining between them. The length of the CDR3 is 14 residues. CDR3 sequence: CASRRTVMNTEAFF. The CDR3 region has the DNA TGCGCCAGCAGACGGACAGTCATGAACACTGAAGCTTTCTTT.

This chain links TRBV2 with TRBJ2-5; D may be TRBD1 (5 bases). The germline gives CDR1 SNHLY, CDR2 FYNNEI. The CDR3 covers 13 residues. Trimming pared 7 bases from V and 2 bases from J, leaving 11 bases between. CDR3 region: CASTRGPQETQYF. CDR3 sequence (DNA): TGTGCCAGCACAAGGGGCCCGCAAGAGACCCAGTACTTC.

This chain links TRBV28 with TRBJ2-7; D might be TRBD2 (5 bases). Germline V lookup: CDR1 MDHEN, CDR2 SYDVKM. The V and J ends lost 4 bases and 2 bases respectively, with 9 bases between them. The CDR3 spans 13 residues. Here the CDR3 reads CASSSWTPYEQYF. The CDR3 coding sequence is TGTGCCAGCAGTTCTTGGACTCCCTACGAGCAGTACTTC.

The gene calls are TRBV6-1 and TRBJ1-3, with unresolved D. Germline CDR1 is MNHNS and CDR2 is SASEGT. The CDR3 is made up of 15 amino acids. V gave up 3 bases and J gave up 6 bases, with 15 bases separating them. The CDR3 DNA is TGTGCCAGCAGTGAGACTGGAGCTAGTGCAAACACCATATATTTT. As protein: CASSETGASANTIYF.

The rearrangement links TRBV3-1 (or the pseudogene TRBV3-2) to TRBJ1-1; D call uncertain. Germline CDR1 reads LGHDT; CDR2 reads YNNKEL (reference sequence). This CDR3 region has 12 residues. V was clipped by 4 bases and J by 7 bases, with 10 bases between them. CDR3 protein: CASSPLEGEAFF. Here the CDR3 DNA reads TGTGCCAGCAGCCCGTTGGAGGGTGAAGCTTTCTTT.

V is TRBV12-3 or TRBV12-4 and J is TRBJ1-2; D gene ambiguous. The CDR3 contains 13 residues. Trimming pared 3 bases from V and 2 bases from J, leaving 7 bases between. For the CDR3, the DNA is TGTGCCAGCAGTTTTTTGCAGAACTATGGCTACACCTTC. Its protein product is CASSFLQNYGYTF.

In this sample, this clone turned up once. The CDR3 is CASSQEIHYEQYF. Here the CDR3 DNA reads TGTGCCAGCAGCCAAGAAATCCACTACGAGCAGTACTTC. The gene calls are TRBV4-2 and TRBJ2-7; D remains unclear. Looked up from germline, CDR1 is LGHNA and CDR2 is YNFKEQ. The CDR3 extends over 13 amino acids. Trimming stripped 0 bases from V and 3 bases from J, with 6 bases between.

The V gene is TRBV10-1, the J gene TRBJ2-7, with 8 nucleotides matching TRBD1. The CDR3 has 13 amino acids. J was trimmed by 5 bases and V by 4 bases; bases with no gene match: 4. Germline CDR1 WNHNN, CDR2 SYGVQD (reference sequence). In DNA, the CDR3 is TGCGCCAGCAGTGCAGGGGGCTACAACGAGCAGTACTTC. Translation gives CASSAGGYNEQYF.

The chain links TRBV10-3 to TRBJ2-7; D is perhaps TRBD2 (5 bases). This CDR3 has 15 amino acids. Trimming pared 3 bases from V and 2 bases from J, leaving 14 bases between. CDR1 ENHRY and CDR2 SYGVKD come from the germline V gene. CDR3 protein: CAISDLQRGPYEQYF. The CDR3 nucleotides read TGTGCCATCAGTGACCTCCAACGCGGGCCCTACGAGCAGTACTTC.

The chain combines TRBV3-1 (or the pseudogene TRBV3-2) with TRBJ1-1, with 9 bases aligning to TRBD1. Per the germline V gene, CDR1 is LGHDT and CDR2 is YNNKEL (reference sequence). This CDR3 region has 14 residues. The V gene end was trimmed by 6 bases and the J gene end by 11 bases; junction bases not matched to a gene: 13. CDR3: CASRPSDRGRGAFF. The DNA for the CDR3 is TGTGCCAGCAGACCCTCCGACAGGGGGAGGGGGGCTTTCTTT.

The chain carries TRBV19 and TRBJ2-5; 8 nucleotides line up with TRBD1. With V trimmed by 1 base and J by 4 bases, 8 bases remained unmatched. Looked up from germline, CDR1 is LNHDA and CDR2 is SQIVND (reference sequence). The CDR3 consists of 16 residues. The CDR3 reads CASSIGTGRLTETQYF. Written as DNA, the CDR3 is TGTGCCAGTAGTATAGGGACAGGGAGGTTGACAGAGACCCAGTACTTC.

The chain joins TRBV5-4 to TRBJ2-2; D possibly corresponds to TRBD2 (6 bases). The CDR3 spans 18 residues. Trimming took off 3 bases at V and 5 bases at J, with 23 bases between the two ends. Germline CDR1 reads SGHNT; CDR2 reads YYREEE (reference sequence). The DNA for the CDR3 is TGTGCCAGCAGCTCTTTAATCGAGATTTGGGGGAGGACCGGGGAGCTGTTTTTT. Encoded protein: CASSSLIEIWGRTGELFF.

This CDR3 is CASSFAGTIEGETQYF. The CDR3 DNA reads as TGCGCCAGCAGCTTTGCTGGGACAATCGAAGGGGAGACCCAGTACTTC. The rearrangement links TRBV5-1 to TRBJ2-5; D perhaps matches TRBD1 (6 bases). CDR3 length: 16 residues. Trimming pared 2 bases from V and 5 bases from J, leaving 19 bases between. Germline CDR1 and CDR2: SGHRS and YFSETQ.

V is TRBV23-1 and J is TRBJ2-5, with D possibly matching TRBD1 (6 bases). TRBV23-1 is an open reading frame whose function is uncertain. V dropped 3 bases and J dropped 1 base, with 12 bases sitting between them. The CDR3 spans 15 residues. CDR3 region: CASSHRRGGQETQYF. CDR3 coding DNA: TGCGCCAGCAGTCACCGCCGAGGGGGCCAAGAGACCCAGTACTTC.

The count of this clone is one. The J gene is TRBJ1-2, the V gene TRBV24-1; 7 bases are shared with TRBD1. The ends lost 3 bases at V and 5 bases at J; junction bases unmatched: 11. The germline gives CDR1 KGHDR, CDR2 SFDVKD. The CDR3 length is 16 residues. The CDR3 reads CATSDHTGERFYGYTF. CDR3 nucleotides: TGTGCCACCAGTGATCATACAGGGGAAAGGTTTTATGGCTACACCTTC.

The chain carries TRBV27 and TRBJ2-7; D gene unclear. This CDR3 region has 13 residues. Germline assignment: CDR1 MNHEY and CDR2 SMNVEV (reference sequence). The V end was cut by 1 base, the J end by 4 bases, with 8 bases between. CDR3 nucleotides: TGTGCCAGCAGTTTATTTAGGAGTTACGAGCAGTACTTC. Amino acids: CASSLFRSYEQYF.

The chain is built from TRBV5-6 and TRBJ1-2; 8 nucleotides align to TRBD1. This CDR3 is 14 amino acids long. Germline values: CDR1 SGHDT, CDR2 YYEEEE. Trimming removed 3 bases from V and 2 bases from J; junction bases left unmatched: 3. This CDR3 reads CASSSGGANYGYTF. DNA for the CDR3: TGTGCCAGCAGCTCAGGGGGCGCAAACTATGGCTACACCTTC.

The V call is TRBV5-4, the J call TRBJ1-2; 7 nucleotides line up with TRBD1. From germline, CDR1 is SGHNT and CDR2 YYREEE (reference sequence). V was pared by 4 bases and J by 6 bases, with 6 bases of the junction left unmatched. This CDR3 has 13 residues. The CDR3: CASSVPGTDGYTF. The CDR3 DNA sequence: TGTGCCAGCAGCGTCCCCGGGACAGATGGCTACACCTTC.

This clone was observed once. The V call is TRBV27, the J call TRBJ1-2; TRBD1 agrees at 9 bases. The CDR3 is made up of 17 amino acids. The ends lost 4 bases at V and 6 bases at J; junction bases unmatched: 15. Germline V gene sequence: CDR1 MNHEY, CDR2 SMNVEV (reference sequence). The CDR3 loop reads CASSSYLGQGQSHGYTF. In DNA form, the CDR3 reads TGTGCCAGCAGTTCCTACCTCGGACAGGGGCAATCTCATGGCTACACCTTC.

CDR3 sequence reads: CASSQGQTNEKLFF. The CDR3, as DNA: TGTGCCAGCAGCCAAGGACAGACTAATGAAAAACTGTTTTTT. The chain links TRBV4-2 to TRBJ1-4, with a weak D call TRBD1 (5 bases). The V end lost 1 base, the J end lost 2 bases, and 5 bases lay between the germline ends. The CDR3 has 14 residues. Germline CDR1 and CDR2: LGHNA and YNFKEQ.

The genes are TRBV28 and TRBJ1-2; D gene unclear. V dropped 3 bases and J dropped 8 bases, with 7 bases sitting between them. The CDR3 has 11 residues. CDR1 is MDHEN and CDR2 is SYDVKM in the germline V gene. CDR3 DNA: TGTGCCAGCAGTTTTTTGGAGGGCTACACCTTC. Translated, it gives CASSFLEGYTF.